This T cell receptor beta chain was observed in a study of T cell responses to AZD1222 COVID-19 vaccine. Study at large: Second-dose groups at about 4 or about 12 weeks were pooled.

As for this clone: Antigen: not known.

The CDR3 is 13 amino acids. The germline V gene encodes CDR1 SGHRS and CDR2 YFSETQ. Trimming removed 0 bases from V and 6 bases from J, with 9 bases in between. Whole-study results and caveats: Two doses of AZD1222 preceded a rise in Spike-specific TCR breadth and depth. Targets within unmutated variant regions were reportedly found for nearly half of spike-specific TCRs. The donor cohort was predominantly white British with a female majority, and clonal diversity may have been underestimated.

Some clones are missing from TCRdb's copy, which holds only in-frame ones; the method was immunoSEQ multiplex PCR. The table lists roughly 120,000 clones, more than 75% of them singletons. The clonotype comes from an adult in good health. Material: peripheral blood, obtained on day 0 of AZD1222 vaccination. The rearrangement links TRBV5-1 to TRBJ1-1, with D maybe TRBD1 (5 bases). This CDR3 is CASSLGDRSEAFF. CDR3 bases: TGCGCCAGCAGCTTGGGTGACAGATCTGAAGCTTTCTTT.